One sample yielded the 29 T cell receptor beta chains listed below, sequenced in a study of T cells in Graves' hyperthyroidism and ophthalmopathy. The TCR beta CDR3 regions underwent amplification using RNA transcripts as the source. TCR CDR3 underwent first-round RT-PCR with the HTBI primer set. Using its own MiXCR run on the multiplex PCR reads, TCRdb lists one record per CDR3 protein. The sample has approximately 430,000 distinct CDR3 sequences, roughly 14% seen once. The sequenced sample consisted of blood. The source is a woman younger than 30 with Graves' hyperthyroidism.

This clonotype appeared a few times. For the CDR3, the DNA is TGTGCCAGCGCATCCTTTCGGGAGCAGTACTTC. Encoded protein: CASASFREQYF. The J gene is TRBJ2-7, the V gene TRBV3-1; D unresolved. There are 11 residues in the CDR3. V lost 8 bases and J 7 bases, leaving 12 bases between the germline ends. Germline CDR1 reads LGHDT; CDR2 reads YNNKEL (reference sequence).

The V call is TRBV10-2, the J call TRBJ2-7; 8 bases match TRBD1. Germline CDR1 reads WSHSY; CDR2 reads SAAADI. V dropped 8 bases and J dropped 0; count of bases not matched to a gene: 9. The CDR3 is 15 amino acids. The CDR3 loop reads CASDETGGDSYEQYF. In nucleotides, the CDR3 is TGCGCCAGCGATGAAACAGGGGGAGACTCCTACGAGCAGTACTTC.

The J gene is TRBJ2-1, the V gene TRBV10-3; D is perhaps TRBD2 (5 bases). In germline, CDR1 is ENHRY, CDR2 SYGVKD. CDR3 size: 16 residues. Trimming removed 4 bases at V and 2 bases at J, with 15 bases between. The CDR3: CAISGGLKKTYNEQFF. The DNA of the CDR3 is TGTGCCATCAGTGGAGGACTGAAAAAAACCTACAATGAGCAGTTCTTC.

This clonotype was recorded at least ten times. CDR3 nucleotides: TGTGCCAGCAGTGAAGATGGGAGGAATCAGCCCCAGCATTTT. It specifies CASSEDGRNQPQHF. The gene calls are TRBV2 and TRBJ1-5; unclear D gene. CDR1 is SNHLY, CDR2 FYNNEI, per germline. V lost 1 base, J lost 4 bases, and 8 bases lay in between. This CDR3 is built from 14 residues.

This chain joins TRBV7-2 and TRBJ2-5; D perhaps matches TRBD1 (6 bases). Trimming removed 0 bases at V and 4 bases at J, with 21 bases between. Per the germline V gene, CDR1 is SGHTA and CDR2 is FQGNSA. The CDR3 has 18 amino acids. CDR3 nucleotide sequence: TGTGCCAGCAGCTTAGCCTCTATATACAGGGATCGGAGAGAGACCCAGTACTTC. Translation gives CASSLASIYRDRRETQYF. Filled out from reference TRBV7-2 and TRBJ2-5, the complete variable domain reads GAGVSQSPSNKVTEKGKDVELRCDPISGHTALYWYRQSLGQGLEFLIYFQGNSAPDKSGLPSDRFSAERTGGSVSTLTIQRTQQEDSAVYLCASSLASIYRDRRETQYFGPGTRLLVL.

In this sample, this clonotype turned up a few times. The chain uses TRBV20-1 and TRBJ2-3, with D perhaps matching TRBD1 or TRBD2 (5 bases each). The ends were cut back, 6 bases at V and 2 bases at J, with 12 bases in the middle. Germline assignment: CDR1 DFQATT and CDR2 SNEGSKA (reference sequence). The CDR3 totals 13 residues. The CDR3 DNA follows: TGCAGTGCCACCCTCGGGGCCACAGATACGCAGTATTTT. This sequence encodes CSATLGATDTQYF.

At least ten counts were recorded for this clonotype. This chain links TRBV12-5 with TRBJ2-1; D is perhaps TRBD2 (6 bases). Germline values: CDR1 LGHNT, CDR2 FRNRAP. There are 16 residues in the CDR3. The germline V and J ends were trimmed by 0 bases and 4 bases, with 13 bases remaining between them. This CDR3 is CASGLVSTGGYNEQFF. CDR3 sequence (DNA): TGTGCTAGTGGTTTGGTTTCGACTGGAGGGTACAATGAGCAGTTCTTC.

There are many counts of this clonotype. V and J are TRBV20-1 and TRBJ1-5; 9 positions agree with TRBD1. CDR3 length: 14 residues. V lost 6 bases, J lost 7 bases, and 10 bases stayed unmatched. The germline V gene encodes CDR1 DFQATT and CDR2 SNEGSKA (reference sequence). DNA of the CDR3: TGCAGTGCCCGGGAGGGACAGGGACTACAGCCCCAGCATTTT. Residues: CSAREGQGLQPQHF.

This clonotype has a count of ten or more. V gene TRBV20-1 combines with J gene TRBJ2-5; no firm D call. Between the trimmed V and J ends, which lost 6 bases and 5 bases, there was a span of 7 bases. CDR3 length: 10 residues. Germline CDR1 reads DFQATT; CDR2 reads SNEGSKA (reference sequence). CDR3 nucleotide sequence: TGCAGTGCAACGGTGGAGACCCAGTACTTC. This encodes CSATVETQYF.

The V and J genes are TRBV7-8 and TRBJ1-2, with TRBD1 identical over 7 bases. The CDR3 consists of 16 residues. The junction had 11 bases not matched to a gene; V was cut back by 0 bases and J by 7 bases. Germline loops: CDR1 SGHVS, CDR2 FQNEAQ. As DNA, the CDR3 is TGTGCCAGCAGCTTAGCTATTGAAGGGGGCAAGGGTGGCTACACCTTC. Its protein product is CASSLAIEGGKGGYTF.

This clonotype was observed a handful of times. V usage is TRBV4-3 and J usage is TRBJ2-7; D not certain. CDR1 is LGHNA and CDR2 is YSLEER in the germline V gene. The V and J ends lost 0 bases and 0 bases respectively, with 9 bases between them. There are 15 residues in the CDR3. Written as DNA, the CDR3 is TGCGCCAGCAGCCAAGATGCCGCTAACTCCTACGAGCAGTACTTC. This encodes CASSQDAANSYEQYF.

The CDR3 reads CASSPYRLGAYNEQFF. As DNA, the CDR3 is TGTGCCAGCAGTCCTTACCGGTTAGGGGCCTACAATGAGCAGTTCTTC. J is TRBJ2-1 and V is TRBV6-1, with D possibly TRBD1 on 5 matching bases. V gave up 5 bases and J gave up 2 bases, with 16 bases separating them. The CDR3 extends over 16 amino acids. The V gene's germline CDR1 is MNHNS and CDR2 SASEGT.

This clonotype was detected many times. CDR3 amino acids: CASSLAQYRLGDGYTF. The CDR3 nucleotides are TGTGCCAGCAGCTTAGCCCAGTACAGACTCGGGGATGGCTACACCTTC. The chain is built from TRBV7-2 and TRBJ1-2; D call uncertain. Germline lookup yields CDR1 SGHTA and CDR2 FQGNSA. The CDR3 length is 16 residues. V lost 0 bases and J 6 bases, leaving 17 bases between the germline ends.

This clonotype was seen at least ten times. The V gene is TRBV27, the J gene TRBJ2-3; D uncertain. Trimming took 2 bases from V and 1 from J, leaving 13 bases between them. Germline V gene sequence: CDR1 MNHEY, CDR2 SMNVEV (reference sequence). The CDR3 extends over 16 amino acids. The CDR3 here is CASSLIGVRGTDTQYF. For the CDR3, the DNA is TGTGCCAGCAGTTTAATAGGCGTTAGGGGCACAGATACGCAGTATTTT.

The rearrangement uses TRBV25-1 and TRBJ1-6, with TRBD1 identical over 8 bases. The CDR3 is 15 amino acids. The germline V gene has CDR1 MGHDK and CDR2 SYGVNS. V shed 1 base and J 5 bases; nucleotides not matched to a gene: 1. CDR3 coding DNA: TGTGCCAGCAGTGAATGGACAGGGAATAATTCACCCCTCCACTTT. Residues: CASSEWTGNNSPLHF. Full variable domain (rest looked up from reference TRBV25-1 and TRBJ1-6): EADIYQTPRYLVIGTGKKITLECSQTMGHDKMYWYQQDPGMELHLIHYSYGVNSTEKGDLSSESTVSRIRTEHFPLTLESARPSHTSQYLCASSEWTGNNSPLHFGNGTRLTVT.

Many counts were recorded for this clonotype. The V and J genes are TRBV12-3 or TRBV12-4 and TRBJ2-7; 7 bases line up with TRBD2. V lost 4 bases, J lost 4 bases, and 4 bases stayed unmatched. The CDR3 loop spans 13 amino acids. This chain's CDR3 is CASSYEGGYEQYF. In nucleotides, the CDR3 is TGTGCCAGCAGTTACGAGGGAGGGTACGAGCAGTACTTC.

This clonotype was counted a single time. The V gene is TRBV7-2, the J gene TRBJ2-6; no definite D call. V was cut by 5 bases and J by 3 bases, with 5 bases left in between. The CDR3 consists of 13 residues. CDR1 is SGHTA, CDR2 FQGNSA, per germline. CDR3 in DNA: TGTGCCAGCAGCGCCCGTGGGGCCAACGTCCTGACTTTC. This encodes CASSARGANVLTF.

This clonotype was detected ten times or more. The J gene is TRBJ2-5, the V gene TRBV5-6, with 12 positions matching TRBD1. The junction had 3 bases not matched to a gene; V was cut back by 4 bases and J by 5 bases. Germline CDR1 and CDR2: SGHDT and YYEEEE. This CDR3 comprises 14 residues. The CDR3 bases are TGTGCCAGCAGCCGGGACAGGGGGCATGAGACCCAGTACTTC. Translation: CASSRDRGHETQYF.

J is TRBJ2-2 and V is TRBV20-1; 7 bases map to TRBD2. V dropped 6 bases and J dropped 4; count of bases not matched to a gene: 14. The CDR3 runs to 16 residues. From germline, CDR1 is DFQATT and CDR2 SNEGSKA (reference sequence). DNA of the CDR3: TGCAGTGCCCTCAGCCTGGGGGGGATGGGCACCGGGGAGCTGTTTTTT. Protein: CSALSLGGMGTGELFF.

This clonotype was recorded a few times. The chain combines TRBV12-3 or TRBV12-4 with TRBJ2-1, with 8 nucleotides matching TRBD2. The CDR3 sequence is 15 residues long. The trim removed 7 bases at V and 3 bases at J, leaving 8 bases unmatched. CDR3 sequence reads: CASTESGRDYNEQFF. The CDR3 DNA reads as TGTGCCAGCACGGAGAGCGGGAGAGACTACAATGAGCAGTTCTTC.

This clonotype appeared once. The junction departs from germline at one end; a sequencing error may be responsible. V is TRBV20-1 and J is TRBJ1-2; D is unresolved. Germline CDR1 DFQATT, CDR2 SNEGSKA (reference sequence). The CDR3 runs 11 residues. The CDR3 region is CSARVSYDYTF. Written as DNA, the CDR3 is TGCAGTGCTAGAGTGTCCTATGACTACACCTTC.

This clonotype was counted a few times. CDR3 amino acids: CASTGTGHQPQHF. CDR3 nucleotide sequence: TGTGCCAGTACCGGGACAGGGCATCAGCCCCAGCATTTT. This chain links TRBV19 with TRBJ1-5; 9 nucleotides line up with TRBD1. Germline V CDR1 and CDR2: LNHDA, SQIVND (reference sequence). This CDR3 is built from 13 residues. J gave up 5 bases and V 7 bases, and 3 bases lay outside the gene matches.

This clonotype has a handful of counts. One junction end disagrees with the germline gene, perhaps due to a read error. V and J are TRBV27 and TRBJ2-7; 8 nucleotides agree with TRBD1. Germline assignment: CDR1 MNHEY and CDR2 SMNVEV (reference sequence). This CDR3 region has 14 residues. Here the CDR3 reads CASSLNQGAYEQHF. The CDR3 DNA sequence: TGTGCCAGCAGTTTGAACCAGGGGGCGTACGAGCAGCACTTC.

This clonotype was seen a handful of times. This may be a read error: a much more frequent sequence differs by one nucleotide. The chain links TRBV12-3 or TRBV12-4 to TRBJ2-7; TRBD2 matches at 7 bases. This CDR3 has 15 amino acids. The CDR3 sequence: CVSSLEAGKNYEQYF. The DNA of the CDR3 is TGTGTCAGCAGTCTGGAAGCGGGAAAAAACTACGAGCAGTACTTC.

This clonotype was observed a handful of times. V gene TRBV5-4 combines with J gene TRBJ1-6; no firm D call. The germline V gene has CDR1 SGHNT and CDR2 YYREEE (reference sequence). Trimming removed 4 bases from V and 8 bases from J, with 16 bases in between. The CDR3 has 15 residues. CDR3 in DNA: TGTGCCAGCAGCACGGGCCCCGTTGGGGATTCACCCCTCCACTTT. Its translation is CASSTGPVGDSPLHF.

V and J are TRBV15 and TRBJ1-5; D call uncertain. CDR3 size: 12 residues. CDR1 LNHNV and CDR2 YYDKDF come from the germline V gene (reference sequence). Between the trimmed V and J ends, which lost 5 bases and 4 bases, there was a span of 6 bases. The CDR3 DNA reads as TGTGCCACCAGCCTGGGAAATCAGCCCCAGCATTTT. Translated, it gives CATSLGNQPQHF.

Ten or more counts support this clonotype. The V gene is TRBV5-5, the J gene TRBJ2-3; either TRBD1 or TRBD2 may fit D (5 bases each). Looked up from germline, CDR1 is SGHKS and CDR2 is YYEKEE (reference sequence). This CDR3 spans 21 amino acids. Trimming took off 4 bases at V and 4 bases at J, with 34 bases between the two ends. For the CDR3, the DNA is TGTGCCAGCAGCAACATCCGGACGTGGGGCGCGGGCCTGCAGATCGCAGATACGCAGTATTTT. Translated: CASSNIRTWGAGLQIADTQYF.

The J gene is TRBJ2-6, the V gene TRBV24-1; D is perhaps TRBD1 or TRBD2 (6 bases each). V was cut by 9 bases and J by 4 bases, with 18 bases left in between. This CDR3 is 16 amino acids long. The V gene's germline CDR1 is KGHDR and CDR2 SFDVKD. The CDR3 bases are TGTGCCACCGTAACAGGGACTTCGGGAGGGGCCAACGTCCTGACTTTC. This encodes CATVTGTSGGANVLTF.

J is TRBJ1-6 and V is TRBV2; no definite D call. There are 15 residues in the CDR3. Per germline, CDR1 SNHLY and CDR2 FYNNEI. V lost 6 bases to trimming and J lost 6 bases, with 15 bases between them. CDR3 DNA sequence: TGTGCCAGCAGCTTATCGGTCCTCCTTAATTCACCCCTCCACTTT. Translated: CASSLSVLLNSPLHF.